Detailed here is one T cell receptor beta chain. In the authors' workflow: Amplification with reference gene primers provided the estimates of nucleated cell counts. Measured with immunoSEQ multiplex PCR; TCRdb has only the in-frame clones, and not every one. V and J calls plus clone size are reproduced from that table; the DNA served to infer D and trimming. The table records more than 120,000 clones, around nine tenths of them present only once. The sample originates from a study of blood T cell repertoires in COVID-19. About the research overall: Acute and convalescent COVID-19 specimens originated in the United States, Italy and Spain. Sample material is recorded as cDNA or gDNA derived from T cells, B-cell-depleted T cells, or PBMCs.

Germline values: CDR1 ENHRY, CDR2 SYGVKD. V shed 5 bases and J 1 base; nucleotides not matched to a gene: 13. This CDR3 comprises 19 residues. The clonotype originates from a woman aged 50 to 60 with active or convalescent COVID-19. Sequenced input: peripheral blood. The genes are TRBV10-3 and TRBJ1-5, with 11 bases aligning to TRBD1. Here the CDR3 DNA reads TGTGCCATCAGTTCTTCTTGGGGACAGGGGGAGGTAAGCAATCAGCCCCAGCATTTT. It specifies CAISSSWGQGEVSNQPQHF.